This T cell receptor (beta chain) was observed in a study of identical twins. This clonotype was counted between two and nine times. Template switching created a universal primer site, and the cDNA included unique molecular identifiers. TCRdb processed the 5' RACE reads anew with MiXCR; each CDR3 protein has one entry. The sample lists under 350,000 distinct CDR3 sequences; 8% to 9.5% were seen once. CDR1 and CDR2 (germline): MDHEN, SYDVKM. The length of the CDR3 is 19 residues. V was pared by 7 bases and J by 0 bases, with 11 bases of the junction left unmatched. A further study also used this sample, focusing on yellow fever vaccine responses in identical twins.

The clonotype was recovered from a woman under 30 in good health. Sequencing was performed on CD8+ T cells sorted from blood. The chain is built from TRBV28 and TRBJ2-3, with 15 positions matching TRBD2. The CDR3 region is CASKPRGLAGGLSTDTQYF. CDR3 coding DNA: TGTGCCAGCAAACCCCGTGGACTAGCGGGGGGGCTCAGCACAGATACGCAGTATTTT.